Listed here is a single T cell receptor (beta chain). Antigen specificity is unknown. The data originate from a study of T cell responses to AZD1222 COVID-19 vaccine. Measured with immunoSEQ multiplex PCR; TCRdb has only the in-frame clones, and not every one. The data contain 150,000 to 200,000 clones, about nine tenths of them seen just once; the ten biggest clones take up 2.7%. Study-wide results and limits: Donors were chiefly white British, with a greater number of females, and clonal diversity was perhaps underestimated.

The specimen was peripheral blood, collected on day 0 of MenACWY control vaccination. The clonotype comes from an adult in good health.

The CDR3 coding sequence is TGTGCCAGCAGCCCGGTGGGGACCGGGGAGCTGTTTTTT. The encoded protein is CASSPVGTGELFF. This chain joins TRBV7-2 and TRBJ2-2; D is uncertain. Germline V gene data show CDR1 as SGHTA and CDR2 as FQGNSA. V lost 5 bases and J 5 bases, leaving 9 bases between the germline ends. This CDR3 comprises 13 residues.